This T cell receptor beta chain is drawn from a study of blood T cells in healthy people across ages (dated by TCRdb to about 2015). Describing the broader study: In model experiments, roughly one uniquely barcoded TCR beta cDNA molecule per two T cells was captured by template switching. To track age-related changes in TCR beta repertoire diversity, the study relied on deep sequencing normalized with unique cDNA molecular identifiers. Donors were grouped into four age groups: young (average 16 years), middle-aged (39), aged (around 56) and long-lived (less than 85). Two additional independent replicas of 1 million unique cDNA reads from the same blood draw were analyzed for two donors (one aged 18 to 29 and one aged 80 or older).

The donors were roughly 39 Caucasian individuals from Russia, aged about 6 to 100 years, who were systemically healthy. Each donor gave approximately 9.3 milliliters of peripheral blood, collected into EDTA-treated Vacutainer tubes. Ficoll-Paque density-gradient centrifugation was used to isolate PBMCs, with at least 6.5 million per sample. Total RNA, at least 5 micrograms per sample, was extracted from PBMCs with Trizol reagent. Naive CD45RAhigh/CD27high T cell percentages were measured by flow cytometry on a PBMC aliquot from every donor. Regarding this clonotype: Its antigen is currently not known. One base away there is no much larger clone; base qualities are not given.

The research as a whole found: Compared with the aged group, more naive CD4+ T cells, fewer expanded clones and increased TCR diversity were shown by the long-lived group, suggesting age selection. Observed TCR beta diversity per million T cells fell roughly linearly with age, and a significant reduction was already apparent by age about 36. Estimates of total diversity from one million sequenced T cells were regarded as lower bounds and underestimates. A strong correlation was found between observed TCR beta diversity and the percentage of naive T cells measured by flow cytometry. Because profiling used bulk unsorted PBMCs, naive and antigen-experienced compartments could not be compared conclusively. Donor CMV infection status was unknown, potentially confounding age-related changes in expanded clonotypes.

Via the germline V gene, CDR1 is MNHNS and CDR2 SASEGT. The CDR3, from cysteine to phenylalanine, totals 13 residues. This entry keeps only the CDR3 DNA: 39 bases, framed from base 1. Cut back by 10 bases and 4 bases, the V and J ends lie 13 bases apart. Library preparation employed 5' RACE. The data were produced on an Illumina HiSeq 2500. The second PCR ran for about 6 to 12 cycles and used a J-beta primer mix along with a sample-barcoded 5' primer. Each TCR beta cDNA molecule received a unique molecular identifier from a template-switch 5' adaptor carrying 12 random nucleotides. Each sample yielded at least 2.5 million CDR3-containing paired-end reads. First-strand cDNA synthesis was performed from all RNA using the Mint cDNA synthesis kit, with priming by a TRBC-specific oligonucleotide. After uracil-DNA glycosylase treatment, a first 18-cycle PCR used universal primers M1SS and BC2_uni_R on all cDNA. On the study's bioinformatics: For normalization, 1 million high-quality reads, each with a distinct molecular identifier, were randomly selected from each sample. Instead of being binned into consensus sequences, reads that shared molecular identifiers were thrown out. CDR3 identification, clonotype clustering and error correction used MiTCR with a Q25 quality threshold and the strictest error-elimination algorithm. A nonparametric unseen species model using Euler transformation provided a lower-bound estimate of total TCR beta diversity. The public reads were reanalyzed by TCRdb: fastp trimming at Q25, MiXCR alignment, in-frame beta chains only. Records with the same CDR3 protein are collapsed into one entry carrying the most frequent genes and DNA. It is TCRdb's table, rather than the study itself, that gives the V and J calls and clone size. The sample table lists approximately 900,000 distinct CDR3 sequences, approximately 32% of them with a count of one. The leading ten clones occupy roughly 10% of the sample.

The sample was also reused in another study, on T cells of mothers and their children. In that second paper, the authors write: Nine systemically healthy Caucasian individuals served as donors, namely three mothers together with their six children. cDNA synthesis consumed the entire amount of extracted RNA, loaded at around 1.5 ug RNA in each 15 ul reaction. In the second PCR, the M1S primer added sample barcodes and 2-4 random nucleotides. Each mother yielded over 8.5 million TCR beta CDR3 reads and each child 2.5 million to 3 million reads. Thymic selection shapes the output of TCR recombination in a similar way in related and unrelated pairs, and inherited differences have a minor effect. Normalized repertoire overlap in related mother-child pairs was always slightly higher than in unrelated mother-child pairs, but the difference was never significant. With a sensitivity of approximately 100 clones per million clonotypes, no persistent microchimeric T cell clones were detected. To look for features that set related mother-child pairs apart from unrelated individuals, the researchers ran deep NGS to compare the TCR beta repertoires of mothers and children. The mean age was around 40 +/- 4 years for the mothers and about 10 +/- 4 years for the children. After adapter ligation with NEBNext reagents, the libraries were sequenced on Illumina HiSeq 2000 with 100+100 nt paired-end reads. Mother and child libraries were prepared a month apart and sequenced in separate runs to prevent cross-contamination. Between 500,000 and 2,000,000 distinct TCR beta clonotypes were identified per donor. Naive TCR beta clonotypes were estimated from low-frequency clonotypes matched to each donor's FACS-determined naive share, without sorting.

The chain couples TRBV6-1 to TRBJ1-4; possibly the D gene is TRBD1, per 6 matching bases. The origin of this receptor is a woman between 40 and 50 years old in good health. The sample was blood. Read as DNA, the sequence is TGTGCCACCCGGACAGTGAATAATGAAAAACTGTTTTTT. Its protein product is CATRTVNNEKLFF.